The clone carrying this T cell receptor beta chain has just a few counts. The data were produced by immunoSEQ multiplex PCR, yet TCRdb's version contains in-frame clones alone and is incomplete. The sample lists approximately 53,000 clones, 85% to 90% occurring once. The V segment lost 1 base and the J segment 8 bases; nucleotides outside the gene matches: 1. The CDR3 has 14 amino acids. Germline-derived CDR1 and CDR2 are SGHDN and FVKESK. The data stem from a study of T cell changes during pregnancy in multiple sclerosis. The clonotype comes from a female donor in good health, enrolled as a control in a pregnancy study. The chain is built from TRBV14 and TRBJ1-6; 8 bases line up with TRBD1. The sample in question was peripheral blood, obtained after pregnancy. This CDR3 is CASSQGTGYSPLHF. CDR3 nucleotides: TGTGCCAGCAGCCAAGGGACAGGGTATTCACCCCTCCACTTT. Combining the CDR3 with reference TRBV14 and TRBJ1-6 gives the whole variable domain EAGVTQFPSHSVIEKGQTVTLRCDPISGHDNLYWYRRVMGKEIKFLLHFVKESKQDESGMPNNRFLAERTGGTYSTLKVQPAELEDSGVYFCASSQGTGYSPLHFGNGTRLTVT.